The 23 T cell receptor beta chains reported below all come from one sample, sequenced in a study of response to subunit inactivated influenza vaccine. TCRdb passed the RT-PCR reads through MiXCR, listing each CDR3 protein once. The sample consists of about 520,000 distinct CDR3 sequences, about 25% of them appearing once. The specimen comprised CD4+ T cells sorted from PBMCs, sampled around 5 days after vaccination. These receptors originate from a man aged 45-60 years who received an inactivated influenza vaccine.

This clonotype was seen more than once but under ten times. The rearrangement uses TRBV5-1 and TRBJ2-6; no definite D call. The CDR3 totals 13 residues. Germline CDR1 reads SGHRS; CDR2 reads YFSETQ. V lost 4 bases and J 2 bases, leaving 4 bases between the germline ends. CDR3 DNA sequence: TGCGCCAGCAGCCCACCTGGGGCCAACGTCCTGACTTTC. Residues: CASSPPGANVLTF. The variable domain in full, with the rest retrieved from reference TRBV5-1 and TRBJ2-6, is KAGVTQTPRYLIKTRGQQVTLSCSPISGHRSVSWYQQTPGQGLQFLFEYFSETQRNKGNFPGRFSGRQFSNSRSEMNVSTLELGDSALYLCASSPPGANVLTFGAGSRLTVL.

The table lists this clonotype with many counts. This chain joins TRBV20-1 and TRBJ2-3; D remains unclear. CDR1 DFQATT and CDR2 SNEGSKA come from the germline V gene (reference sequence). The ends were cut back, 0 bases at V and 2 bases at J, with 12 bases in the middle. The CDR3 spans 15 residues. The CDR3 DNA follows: TGCAGTGCTAGAGATATCAGGCGCCTCACAGATACGCAGTATTTT. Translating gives CSARDIRRLTDTQYF.

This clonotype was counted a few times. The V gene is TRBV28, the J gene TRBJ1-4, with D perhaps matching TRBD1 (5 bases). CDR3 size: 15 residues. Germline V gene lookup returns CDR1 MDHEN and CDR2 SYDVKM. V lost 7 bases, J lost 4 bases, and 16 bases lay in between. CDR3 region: CASTGRGTYNEKLFF. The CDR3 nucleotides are TGTGCCAGCACAGGCCGCGGGACCTATAATGAAAAACTGTTTTTT.

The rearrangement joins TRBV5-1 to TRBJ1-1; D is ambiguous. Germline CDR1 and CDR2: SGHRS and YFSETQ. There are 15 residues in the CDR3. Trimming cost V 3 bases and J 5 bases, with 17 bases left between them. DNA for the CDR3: TGCGCCAGCAGCTCAAACACACGGTGGGGAACTGAAGCTTTCTTT. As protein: CASSSNTRWGTEAFF.

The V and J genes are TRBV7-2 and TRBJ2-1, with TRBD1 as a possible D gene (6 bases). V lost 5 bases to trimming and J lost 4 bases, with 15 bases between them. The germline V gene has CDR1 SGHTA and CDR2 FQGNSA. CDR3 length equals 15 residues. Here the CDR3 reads CASSPGAGLYNEQFF. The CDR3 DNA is TGTGCCAGCAGCCCAGGGGCGGGCCTTTACAATGAGCAGTTCTTC.

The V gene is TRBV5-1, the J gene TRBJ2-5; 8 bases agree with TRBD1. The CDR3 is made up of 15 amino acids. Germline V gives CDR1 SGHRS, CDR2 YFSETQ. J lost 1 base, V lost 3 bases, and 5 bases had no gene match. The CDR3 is CASSWLGQGQETQYF. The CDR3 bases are TGCGCCAGCAGCTGGCTAGGACAGGGCCAAGAGACCCAGTACTTC.

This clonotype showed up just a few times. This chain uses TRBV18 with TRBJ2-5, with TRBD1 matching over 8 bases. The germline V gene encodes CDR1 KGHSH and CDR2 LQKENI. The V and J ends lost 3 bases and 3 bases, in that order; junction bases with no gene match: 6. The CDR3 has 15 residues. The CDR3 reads CASSPTGAREETQYF. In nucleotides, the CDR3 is TGTGCCAGCTCACCGACAGGGGCAAGGGAAGAGACCCAGTACTTC.

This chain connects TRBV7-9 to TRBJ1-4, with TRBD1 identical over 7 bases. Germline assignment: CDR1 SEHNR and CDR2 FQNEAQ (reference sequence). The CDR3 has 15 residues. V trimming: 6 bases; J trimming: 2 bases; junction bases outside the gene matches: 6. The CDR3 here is CASSLKTGTNEKLFF. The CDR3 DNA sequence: TGTGCCAGCAGTCTAAAGACAGGGACTAATGAAAAACTGTTTTTT.

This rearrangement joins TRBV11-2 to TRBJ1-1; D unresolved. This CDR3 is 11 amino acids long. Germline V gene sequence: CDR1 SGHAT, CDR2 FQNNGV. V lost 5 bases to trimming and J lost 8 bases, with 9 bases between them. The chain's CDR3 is CASSLLGEAFF. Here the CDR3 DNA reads TGTGCCAGCAGCCTCCTGGGGGAAGCTTTCTTT.

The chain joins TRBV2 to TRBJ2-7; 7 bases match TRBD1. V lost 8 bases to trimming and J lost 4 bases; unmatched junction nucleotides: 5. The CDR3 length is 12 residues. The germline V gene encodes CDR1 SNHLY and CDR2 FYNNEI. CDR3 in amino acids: CASGLTGYEQYF. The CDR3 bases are TGTGCCAGCGGGTTGACAGGGTACGAGCAGTACTTC.

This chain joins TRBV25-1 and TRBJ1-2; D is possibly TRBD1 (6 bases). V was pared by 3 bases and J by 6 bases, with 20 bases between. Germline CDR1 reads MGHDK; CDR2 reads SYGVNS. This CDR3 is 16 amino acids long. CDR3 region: CASSEPRGTLSDGYTF. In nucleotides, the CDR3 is TGTGCCAGCAGTGAGCCGAGGGGGACGTTATCTGATGGCTACACCTTC.

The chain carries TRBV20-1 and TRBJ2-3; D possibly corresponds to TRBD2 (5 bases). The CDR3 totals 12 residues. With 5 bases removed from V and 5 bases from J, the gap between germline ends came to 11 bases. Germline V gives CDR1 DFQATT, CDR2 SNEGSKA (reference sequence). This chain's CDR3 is CSAPEVGDTQYF. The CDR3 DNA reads TGCAGTGCTCCGGAGGTGGGAGATACGCAGTATTTT.

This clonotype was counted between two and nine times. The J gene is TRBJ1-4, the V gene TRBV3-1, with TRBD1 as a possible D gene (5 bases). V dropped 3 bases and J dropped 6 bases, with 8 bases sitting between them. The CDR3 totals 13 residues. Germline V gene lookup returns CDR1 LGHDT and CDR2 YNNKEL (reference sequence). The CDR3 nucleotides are TGTGCCAGCAGCCAGAGGGGCCATGAAAAACTGTTTTTT. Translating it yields CASSQRGHEKLFF.

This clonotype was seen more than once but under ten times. The CDR3 DNA sequence: TGCAGTGCTAGAGATTCTAGGGGGACCGGGGAGCTGTTTTTT. This translates into CSARDSRGTGELFF. The chain uses TRBV20-1 and TRBJ2-2; TRBD1 is a possible D gene (6 bases). CDR3 length equals 14 residues. The V and J ends lost 0 bases and 5 bases respectively, with 10 bases between them. CDR1 is DFQATT and CDR2 is SNEGSKA in the germline V gene (reference sequence).

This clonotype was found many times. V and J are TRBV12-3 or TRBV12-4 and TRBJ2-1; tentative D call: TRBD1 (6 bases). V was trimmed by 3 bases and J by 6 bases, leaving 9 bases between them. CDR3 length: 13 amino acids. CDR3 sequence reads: CASSFGGPNEQFF. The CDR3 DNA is TGTGCCAGCAGTTTTGGGGGCCCCAATGAGCAGTTCTTC.

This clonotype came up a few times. CDR3 nucleotide sequence: TGCAGCGTTGGGGGGCGCTCCTACAATGAGCAGTTCTTC. It codes for CSVGGRSYNEQFF. V usage is TRBV29-1 and J usage is TRBJ2-1; TRBD1 is a possible D gene (6 bases). Germline CDR1 SQVTM, CDR2 ANQGSEA. Trimming took off 4 bases at V and 0 bases at J, with 7 bases between the two ends. The CDR3 extends over 13 amino acids.

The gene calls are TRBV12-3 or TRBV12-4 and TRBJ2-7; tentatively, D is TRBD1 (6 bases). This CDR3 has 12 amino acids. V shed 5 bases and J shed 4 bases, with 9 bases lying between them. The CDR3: CASSTTGYEQYF. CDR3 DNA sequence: TGTGCCAGCAGTACTACAGGGTACGAGCAGTACTTC.

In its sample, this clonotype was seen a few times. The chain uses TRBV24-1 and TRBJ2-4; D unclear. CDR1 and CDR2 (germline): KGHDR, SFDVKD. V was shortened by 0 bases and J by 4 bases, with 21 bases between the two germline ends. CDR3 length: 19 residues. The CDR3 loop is CATSDLHHRGDYSKNIQYF. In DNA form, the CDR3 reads TGTGCCACCAGTGATTTGCACCACCGAGGAGATTATTCAAAAAACATTCAGTACTTC.

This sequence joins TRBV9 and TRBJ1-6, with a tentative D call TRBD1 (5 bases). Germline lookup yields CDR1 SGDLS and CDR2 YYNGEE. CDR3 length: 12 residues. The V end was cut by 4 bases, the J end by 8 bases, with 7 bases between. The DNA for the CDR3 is TGTGCCAGCAGCCGGGGGGATTCACCCCTCCACTTT. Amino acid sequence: CASSRGDSPLHF.

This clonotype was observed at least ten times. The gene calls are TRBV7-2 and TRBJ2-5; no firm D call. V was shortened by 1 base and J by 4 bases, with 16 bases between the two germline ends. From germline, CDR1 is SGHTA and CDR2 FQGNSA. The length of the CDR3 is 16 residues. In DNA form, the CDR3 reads TGTGCCAGCAGCTTAGGCATGGGTTTAGGCTTAGAGACCCAGTACTTC. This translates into CASSLGMGLGLETQYF.

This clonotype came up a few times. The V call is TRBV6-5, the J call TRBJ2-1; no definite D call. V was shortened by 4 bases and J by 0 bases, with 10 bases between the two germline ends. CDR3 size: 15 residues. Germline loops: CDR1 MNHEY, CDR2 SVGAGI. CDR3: CASSSLLSSYNEQFF. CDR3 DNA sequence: TGTGCCAGCAGTTCCCTTCTGAGCTCCTACAATGAGCAGTTCTTC.

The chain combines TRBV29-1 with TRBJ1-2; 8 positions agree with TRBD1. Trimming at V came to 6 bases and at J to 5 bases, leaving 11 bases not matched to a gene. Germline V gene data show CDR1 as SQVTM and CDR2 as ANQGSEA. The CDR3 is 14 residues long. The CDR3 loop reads CSVQTQGVGYGYTF. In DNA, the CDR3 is TGCAGCGTCCAGACACAGGGGGTCGGGTATGGCTACACCTTC.

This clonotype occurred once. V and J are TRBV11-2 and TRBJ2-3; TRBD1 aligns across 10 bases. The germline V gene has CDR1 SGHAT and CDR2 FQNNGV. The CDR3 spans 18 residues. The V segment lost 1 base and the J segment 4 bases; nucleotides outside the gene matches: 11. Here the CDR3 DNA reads TGTGCCAGCAGCTTAGGGGCCCCCGACAGGGGGCTCGCAGATACGCAGTATTTT. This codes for CASSLGAPDRGLADTQYF.